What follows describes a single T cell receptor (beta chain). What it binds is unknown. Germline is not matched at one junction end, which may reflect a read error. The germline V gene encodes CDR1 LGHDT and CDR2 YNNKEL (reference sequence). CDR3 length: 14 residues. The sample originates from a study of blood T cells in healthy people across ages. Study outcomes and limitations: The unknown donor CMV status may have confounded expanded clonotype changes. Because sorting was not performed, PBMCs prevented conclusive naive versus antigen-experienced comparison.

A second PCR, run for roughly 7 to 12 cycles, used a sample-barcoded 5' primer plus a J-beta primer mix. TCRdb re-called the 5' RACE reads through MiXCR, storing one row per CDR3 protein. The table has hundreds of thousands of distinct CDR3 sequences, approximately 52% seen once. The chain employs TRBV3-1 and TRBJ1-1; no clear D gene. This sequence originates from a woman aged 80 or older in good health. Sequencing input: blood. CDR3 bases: TGTGCCGGCAGCCAAGGGCCTGTGAACACTGAAGCTTTCTTT. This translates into CAGSQGPVNTEAFF.